The source of this T cell receptor (beta chain) is a study of PD-1 blockade in classical Hodgkin lymphoma. On this clone itself: One end of the junction is discordant with germline, which a read error may explain.

The sample's time point: newly diagnosed, previously untreated cHL patient sample. Researchers report purifying CD4+ T cells from thawed PBMCs by magnetic negative selection. This CDR3 contains 14 residues. Assay: immunoSEQ multiplex PCR; the TCRdb copy retains only in-frame clones and omits some. This table has about 30,000 clones, about 85% appearing once. V gene TRBV5-7 combines with J gene TRBJ2-7, with no clear D. TRBV5-7 is an ORF for which the function is uncertain. Sequenced material: CD4+ T cells from blood. The clonotype was recovered from a human donor with classical Hodgkin lymphoma. CDR3 region: CASSLDPPAYEQYF. CDR3 bases: TGCGCCAGCAGCTTGGACCCACCCGCCTACGAGCAGTACTTC.